The 17 T cell receptor beta chains below were found in one sample sequenced in a study of blood T cell repertoires in COVID-19. Repertoires were generated with immunoSEQ multiplex PCR, while TCRdb's copy carries only in-frame clones and drops some. The data contain roughly 500,000 clones, approximately 89% of them singletons. The specimen was peripheral blood. The source of these receptors is a man aged 18 to 35 with COVID-19, enrolled during active disease.

Note on this clone: The junction does not match germline at one end; this may be a read error. The chain recombines TRBV7-7 with TRBJ2-1, with TRBD2 matching 11 bases. This CDR3 spans 16 amino acids. The germline V gene has CDR1 SSHAT and CDR2 FNYEAQ (reference sequence). CDR3 region: CASSPKVLAGGNEQFF. The CDR3, as DNA: TGTGCTAGCAGCCCCAAAGTATTAGCGGGAGGGAATGAGCAGTTCTTC.

The gene calls are TRBV5-4 and TRBJ2-3; D is possibly TRBD2 (6 bases). The CDR3 has 16 amino acids. Germline V gene lookup returns CDR1 SGHNT and CDR2 YYREEE (reference sequence). V was trimmed by 4 bases and J by 1 base, leaving 16 bases between them. The CDR3 nucleotides are TGTGCCAGCAGCCCGGACGGGGGACTTGGCACAGATACGCAGTATTTT. Translation: CASSPDGGLGTDTQYF.

As DNA, the CDR3 is TGTGCCAGCAGCGTAGGGACAGTTCAAGAGACCCAGTACTTC. The encoded protein is CASSVGTVQETQYF. The rearrangement links TRBV9 to TRBJ2-5; D perhaps matches TRBD1 (6 bases). CDR1 is SGDLS and CDR2 is YYNGEE in the germline V gene. The V gene lost 0 bases and the J gene lost 2 bases, with 8 bases spanning the gap. The CDR3 is 14 residues long.

The chain couples TRBV9 to TRBJ2-1; 12 positions match TRBD2. Germline values: CDR1 SGDLS, CDR2 YYNGEE. The CDR3 contains 18 residues. V was pared by 3 bases and J by 4 bases, with 11 bases of the junction left unmatched. The CDR3, as DNA: TGTGCCAGCAGCGGCCTAGCGGGGGGGCTCCTTAATTACAATGAGCAGTTCTTC. Protein: CASSGLAGGLLNYNEQFF.

The CDR3 coding sequence is TGTGCCAGTTCTCCAGGGGCTCGGTCCTATAATTCACCCCTCCACTTT. Its translation: CASSPGARSYNSPLHF. The rearrangement links TRBV19 to TRBJ1-6, with D possibly being TRBD1 (6 bases). Trimming took 8 bases from V and 1 from J, leaving 15 bases between them. There are 16 residues in the CDR3. Germline assignment: CDR1 LNHDA and CDR2 SQIVND (reference sequence).

V usage is TRBV7-9 and J usage is TRBJ2-5; 7 nucleotides align to TRBD1. The germline gives CDR1 SEHNR, CDR2 FQNEAQ (reference sequence). The CDR3 totals 15 residues. The trim removed 5 bases at V and 3 bases at J, leaving 9 bases unmatched. The CDR3 spells CASSPRDSRKETQYF. Written as DNA, the CDR3 is TGTGCCAGCAGCCCTAGGGACAGCAGAAAAGAGACCCAGTACTTC. Full variable domain (outside the CDR3, taken from reference TRBV7-9 and TRBJ2-5): DTGVSQNPRHKITKRGQNVTFRCDPISEHNRLYWYRQTLGQGPEFLTYFQNEAQLEKSRLLSDRFSAERPKGSFSTLEIQRTEQGDSAMYLCASSPRDSRKETQYFGPGTRLLVL.

As for this clone: One end of the junction fails to match germline, which may point to a read error. V is TRBV7-9 and J is TRBJ2-7; 7 nucleotides align to TRBD1. The CDR3 contains 15 residues. Germline CDR1 and CDR2: SEHNR and FQNEAQ (reference sequence). CDR3 sequence reads: CTSSPSLDRDYEQYF. The CDR3 DNA follows: TGTACCAGCAGCCCGAGCCTTGACAGGGACTACGAGCAGTACTTC.

A single count supports this clone. The J gene is TRBJ2-7, the V gene TRBV12-3 or TRBV12-4, with unresolved D. The CDR3 is 13 amino acids. Trimming cost V 5 bases and J 1 base, with 9 bases left between them. The CDR3 reads CASSPLRSYEQYF. CDR3 in DNA: TGTGCCAGCAGTCCCCTTAGATCCTACGAGCAGTACTTC.

The chain carries TRBV6-5 and TRBJ1-1; a possible D gene is TRBD1 (5 bases). The CDR3 length is 15 residues. Germline CDR1 and CDR2: MNHEY and SVGAGI. V lost 6 bases and J lost 2, with 16 bases in between. The CDR3 region is CASREGRAPNTEAFF. The CDR3 region has the DNA TGTGCCAGCAGGGAGGGGCGAGCCCCTAACACTGAAGCTTTCTTT.

V and J are TRBV5-1 and TRBJ2-1; TRBD2 aligns across 9 bases. With 4 bases clipped from V and 4 bases from J, the junction kept 9 bases outside the gene matches. Germline CDR1 SGHRS, CDR2 YFSETQ. The CDR3 length is 16 residues. CDR3 coding DNA: TGCGCCAGCAGCCCGTCAGCGGGGGGAGAATACAATGAGCAGTTCTTC. Amino acid sequence: CASSPSAGGEYNEQFF.

The CDR3 nucleotides read TGTGCCAGTAGGGGAGGTTTTTATAGCAATCAGCCCCAGCATTTT. This gives the protein CASRGGFYSNQPQHF. The gene calls are TRBV19 and TRBJ1-5; D is unclear. The germline V gene has CDR1 LNHDA and CDR2 SQIVND (reference sequence). The V end lost 6 bases, the J end lost 0 bases, and 12 bases lay between the germline ends. This CDR3 comprises 15 residues.

This rearrangement joins TRBV7-9 to TRBJ2-7, with D perhaps TRBD2 (5 bases). Trimming took 5 bases from V and 0 from J, leaving 11 bases between them. The CDR3 has 14 amino acids. Germline loops: CDR1 SEHNR, CDR2 FQNEAQ (reference sequence). DNA of the CDR3: TGTGCCAGCAGCCCACTAGGTAGCTCCTACGAGCAGTACTTC. Its translation: CASSPLGSSYEQYF. The whole variable domain, filled in from reference TRBV7-9 and TRBJ2-7, reads DTGVSQNPRHKITKRGQNVTFRCDPISEHNRLYWYRQTLGQGPEFLTYFQNEAQLEKSRLLSDRFSAERPKGSFSTLEIQRTEQGDSAMYLCASSPLGSSYEQYFGPGTRLTVT.

This chain links TRBV15 with TRBJ2-3; D is possibly TRBD2 (6 bases). This CDR3 has 16 amino acids. V lost 3 bases, J lost 0 bases, and 13 bases lay in between. Germline CDR1 is LNHNV and CDR2 is YYDKDF (reference sequence). CDR3: CATSRGDSTSTDTQYF. The CDR3 nucleotides are TGTGCCACCAGCAGGGGGGACTCAACTAGCACAGATACGCAGTATTTT.

The chain combines TRBV7-9 with TRBJ2-1, with TRBD1 as a possible D gene (6 bases). Looked up from germline, CDR1 is SEHNR and CDR2 is FQNEAQ (reference sequence). CDR3 size: 14 residues. The V end was cut by 5 bases, the J end by 8 bases, with 16 bases between. CDR3 nucleotide sequence: TGTGCCAGCAGCCCGATCCACAGGGACGATGAGCAGTTCTTC. As protein: CASSPIHRDDEQFF.

The chain has TRBV11-3 and TRBJ2-1; the D is unclear. Germline CDR1 is SGHNT and CDR2 is YENEEA. V dropped 0 bases and J dropped 9 bases, with 9 bases sitting between them. This CDR3 region has 13 residues. CDR3 sequence (DNA): TGTGCCAGCAGCTTAGAGTCCGGTAGTGAGCAGTTCTTC. Translated: CASSLESGSEQFF.

The genes are TRBV21-1 and TRBJ1-4. TRBV21-1 is a recognized pseudogene. This CDR3 contains 11 residues. The CDR3 bases are TGTGCCAGCAGCTTAAATGAAAAACTGTTTTTT. It translates to CASSLNEKLFF.

The chain is built from TRBV5-1 and TRBJ1-2; the D gene is possibly TRBD1 (6 bases). Per germline, CDR1 SGHRS and CDR2 YFSETQ. V was clipped by 4 bases and J by 4 bases, with 11 bases between them. This CDR3 comprises 13 residues. The CDR3 DNA follows: TGCGCCAGCAGCATGGACAGAGCCTATGGCTACACCTTC. Its translation is CASSMDRAYGYTF.